These 9 T cell receptor beta chains came from one sample sequenced in a study of shared clonotypes between healthy human individuals. Clones were read by immunoSEQ multiplex PCR, and TCRdb kept only the in-frame ones, dropping some. In the table there are fewer than 3 million clones, around 90% of which are singletons. The sample comprised naive CD4+ T cells from PBMCs. This sample's subset: CD45RA+ positively selected. Receptors were obtained from a man aged 18 to 29 in good health. Some clones in this sample may be carry-over from other donors' samples.

The V call is TRBV5-1, the J call TRBJ2-5, with 7 positions matching TRBD2. Germline loops: CDR1 SGHRS, CDR2 YFSETQ. The CDR3 runs to 15 residues. The V and J ends lost 0 bases and 9 bases, in that order; junction bases with no gene match: 11. DNA of the CDR3: TGCGCCAGCAGCTTGGCCTTTGGACCAAGCGGGGCCCAGTACTTC. The encoded protein is CASSLAFGPSGAQYF.

This clone has just one count. The chain combines TRBV4-1 with TRBJ2-7; TRBD2 matches at 8 bases. The CDR3 consists of 15 residues. Germline V lookup: CDR1 MGHRA, CDR2 YSYEKL. The junction had 5 bases not matched to a gene; V was cut back by 1 base and J by 3 bases. The CDR3 nucleotides read TGCGCCAGCAGCCAAGTCGGGGGACTAGGCTACGAGCAGTACTTC. This codes for CASSQVGGLGYEQYF.

The chain recombines TRBV5-1 with TRBJ2-1; no clear D gene. Germline loops: CDR1 SGHRS, CDR2 YFSETQ. V gave up 0 bases and J gave up 4 bases, with 20 bases separating them. CDR3 length equals 18 residues. The CDR3 DNA follows: TGCGCCAGCAGCTTGGGATCTAGTCAAGCCGTACGATACAATGAGCAGTTCTTC. Encoded protein: CASSLGSSQAVRYNEQFF.

The gene calls are TRBV5-1 and TRBJ2-1, with D tentatively TRBD1 (6 bases). The germline V and J ends were trimmed by 4 bases and 5 bases, with 13 bases remaining between them. CDR1 SGHRS and CDR2 YFSETQ come from the germline V gene. There are 14 residues in the CDR3. The CDR3 bases are TGCGCCAGCAGCCTGGGGGACACAAACAATGAGCAGTTCTTC. It is translated as CASSLGDTNNEQFF.

The chain links TRBV25-1 to TRBJ2-7; 7 bases fit TRBD2. Unmatched junction bases numbered 9, after V lost 3 bases and J lost 13 bases. The CDR3 contains 12 residues. Germline CDR1 reads MGHDK; CDR2 reads SYGVNS. CDR3 sequence (DNA): TGTGCCAGCAGTGACCTTTCTGGGGAGGGTTACTTC. It is translated as CASSDLSGEGYF.

This chain links TRBV7-9 with TRBJ1-3; maybe TRBD1 (6 bases). Between the trimmed V and J ends, which lost 5 bases and 2 bases, there was a span of 13 bases. Per the germline V gene, CDR1 is SEHNR and CDR2 is FQNEAQ (reference sequence). The CDR3 sequence is 15 residues long. Here the CDR3 DNA reads TGTGCCAGCAGCCGGTCGACAGGCACTGGAAACACCATATATTTT. Amino acid sequence: CASSRSTGTGNTIYF.

The chain uses TRBV5-1 and TRBJ2-1; TRBD1 aligns across 9 bases. In germline, CDR1 is SGHRS, CDR2 YFSETQ. The CDR3 extends over 15 amino acids. After removal of 7 bases from V and 6 bases from J, the junction contained 11 bases not matched to a gene. The CDR3 DNA reads TGCGCCAGCGGTTTACAGGGGGCTGAAGGCAATGAGCAGTTCTTC. It specifies CASGLQGAEGNEQFF.

This clone has more than one count but fewer than ten. The identical CDR3 is also encoded by other nucleotide sequences in the sample. The chain carries TRBV7-3 and TRBJ2-3; D call uncertain. The CDR3 contains 11 residues. Germline V CDR1 and CDR2: SGHTA, FQGTGA. The ends were cut back, 2 bases at V and 4 bases at J, with 1 base in the middle. CDR3 sequence (DNA): TGTGCCAGCAGCTTAGCAGATACGCAGTATTTT. Translation: CASSLADTQYF. Full variable domain (outside the CDR3, taken from reference TRBV7-3 and TRBJ2-3): GAGVSQTPSNKVTEKGKYVELRCDPISGHTALYWYRQSLGQGPEFLIYFQGTGAADDSGLPNDRFFAVRPEGSVSTLKIQRTERGDSAVYLCASSLADTQYFGPGTRLTVL.

This clone was recorded a few times. J is TRBJ1-5 and V is TRBV6-1; 9 nucleotides line up with TRBD1. The CDR3 has 15 amino acids. Trimming took 2 bases from V and 10 from J; bases not matched to a gene: 9. Germline V gives CDR1 MNHNS, CDR2 SASEGT. Written as DNA, the CDR3 is TGTGCCAGCAGTGAACAAGGGACAGGGTATTATCCCCAGCATTTT. Its protein is CASSEQGTGYYPQHF.